A single sample is the source of the 20 T cell receptor beta chains below, sequenced in a study of blood T cell repertoires in COVID-19. Generated by immunoSEQ multiplex PCR, the TCRdb table keeps only in-frame clones and is missing some. The top ten hold around 8.9% of the sample, which has roughly 190,000 clones, about 76% seen once. Sequenced input: peripheral blood. The receptor set was obtained from a woman aged 45-65 years with active or convalescent COVID-19.

The chain recombines TRBV7-3 with TRBJ2-5; D is perhaps TRBD2 (6 bases). The CDR3 totals 15 residues. The germline V gene encodes CDR1 SGHTA and CDR2 FQGTGA. Trimming took off 1 base at V and 5 bases at J, with 14 bases between the two ends. CDR3 DNA sequence: TGTGCCAGCAGCTTAAGGGGCGGGAAAAGCGAGACCCAGTACTTC. Residues: CASSLRGGKSETQYF. Drawing the rest from reference TRBV7-3 and TRBJ2-5, the complete variable domain is GAGVSQTPSNKVTEKGKYVELRCDPISGHTALYWYRQSLGQGPEFLIYFQGTGAADDSGLPNDRFFAVRPEGSVSTLKIQRTERGDSAVYLCASSLRGGKSETQYFGPGTRLLVL.

This clone has just one count. V usage is TRBV27 and J usage is TRBJ2-5, with 7 bases identical to TRBD1. Germline V gene lookup returns CDR1 MNHEY and CDR2 SMNVEV (reference sequence). CDR3 length: 15 amino acids. J lost 2 bases, V lost 2 bases, and 5 bases had no gene match. In nucleotides, the CDR3 is TGTGCCAGCAGTTTAAAGGGACAGCAACAAGAGACCCAGTACTTC. Its translation: CASSLKGQQQETQYF.

The CDR3, as DNA: TGTGCCAGCTCACCTTCGGGGGAGACAGATACGCAGTATTTT. It encodes CASSPSGETDTQYF. The chain combines TRBV18 with TRBJ2-3; D possibly corresponds to TRBD2 (6 bases). The germline CDR1 and CDR2 sequences are KGHSH and LQKENI. The CDR3 is 14 residues long. Trimming cost V 3 bases and J 3 bases, with 10 bases left between them.

This clone turned up a few times. The junction differs from germline at one of its ends, possibly a read error. This rearrangement joins TRBV27 to TRBJ2-5; D not certain. There are 8 residues in the CDR3. Germline lookup yields CDR1 MNHEY and CDR2 SMNVEV (reference sequence). The CDR3 protein is CASSPPDF. The CDR3 DNA is TGTGCCAGCAGCCCCCCTGACTTC.

The gene calls are TRBV5-1 and TRBJ2-1, with 9 positions matching TRBD2. With 1 base clipped from V and 6 bases from J, the junction kept 8 bases outside the gene matches. Germline V gives CDR1 SGHRS, CDR2 YFSETQ. This CDR3 has 16 amino acids. CDR3 nucleotides: TGCGCCAGCAGCTTGCCCCGACTAGCGGAGGGCAATGAGCAGTTCTTC. Translated: CASSLPRLAEGNEQFF.

The gene calls are TRBV27 and TRBJ1-2; 8 positions agree with TRBD1. Germline loops: CDR1 MNHEY, CDR2 SMNVEV (reference sequence). This CDR3 is 14 amino acids long. The trim removed 5 bases at V and 6 bases at J, leaving 8 bases unmatched. CDR3 sequence (DNA): TGTGCCAGCAGTCCCATGACAGGGGTCGATGGCTACACCTTC. It translates to CASSPMTGVDGYTF.

This chain links TRBV30 with TRBJ1-2, with D maybe TRBD1 (5 bases). This CDR3 is built from 12 residues. Per germline, CDR1 GTSNPN and CDR2 SVGIG (reference sequence). Trimming took off 4 bases at V and 4 bases at J, with 10 bases between the two ends. CDR3 region: CAWTGGVYGYTF. The CDR3 nucleotides read TGTGCCTGGACCGGGGGAGTCTATGGCTACACCTTC. The complete variable domain, with remaining parts taken from reference TRBV30 and TRBJ1-2, reads SQTIHQWPATLVQPVGSPLSLECTVEGTSNPNLYWYRQAAGRGLQLLFYSVGIGQISSEVPQNLSASRPQDRQFILSSKKLLLSDSGFYLCAWTGGVYGYTFGSGTRLTVV.

The J gene is TRBJ1-2, the V gene TRBV29-1, with TRBD1 identical over 8 bases. This CDR3 has 14 amino acids. Unmatched junction bases numbered 9, after V lost 5 bases and J lost 4 bases. Looked up from germline, CDR1 is SQVTM and CDR2 is ANQGSEA. The DNA for the CDR3 is TGCAGCGTTCGATTACAGGGGGAGGGCTATGGCTACACCTTC. The encoded protein is CSVRLQGEGYGYTF.

This chain connects TRBV30 to TRBJ1-5; D may be TRBD1 (6 bases). The CDR3 is 15 amino acids. The germline gives CDR1 GTSNPN, CDR2 SVGIG (reference sequence). The germline V and J ends were trimmed by 0 bases and 6 bases, with 15 bases remaining between them. CDR3 DNA: TGTGCCTGGAGTGTAATACGGGGAGGGGGTCAGCCCCAGCATTTT. Translated, it gives CAWSVIRGGGQPQHF.

The chain is built from TRBV11-2 and TRBJ1-4, with TRBD1 as a possible D gene (6 bases). V shed 4 bases and J shed 7 bases, with 22 bases lying between them. This CDR3 spans 17 amino acids. Germline lookup yields CDR1 SGHAT and CDR2 FQNNGV. The CDR3 protein is CASSSPNRDNRGEKLFF. As DNA, the CDR3 is TGTGCCAGCAGCTCCCCGAACAGGGATAACCGGGGTGAAAAACTGTTTTTT.

The rearrangement links TRBV6-1 to TRBJ2-7, with TRBD2 as a possible D gene (6 bases). The V end was cut by 3 bases, the J end by 7 bases, with 19 bases between. The CDR3 sequence is 15 residues long. Germline CDR1 reads MNHNS; CDR2 reads SASEGT. The CDR3 DNA reads as TGTGCCAGCAGTGATTTTGGCGGCCTGGAGGGGGAGCAGTACTTC. As protein: CASSDFGGLEGEQYF.

The chain is built from TRBV11-2 and TRBJ2-7; 8 nucleotides align to TRBD2. V lost 3 bases to trimming and J lost 1 base; unmatched junction nucleotides: 8. Germline CDR1 SGHAT, CDR2 FQNNGV. The CDR3 consists of 16 residues. CDR3 sequence (DNA): TGTGCCAGCAGCTTCGGGGGGGAGTTTGGATCCTACGAGCAGTACTTC. Translation: CASSFGGEFGSYEQYF.

This clone was found once. The rearrangement uses TRBV4-1 and TRBJ1-4; 9 bases are a match to TRBD1. CDR3 length equals 14 residues. In germline, CDR1 is MGHRA, CDR2 YSYEKL. Trimming at V came to 4 bases and at J to 7 bases, leaving 4 bases not matched to a gene. The CDR3 loop reads CASSPGQGPEKLFF. The DNA of the CDR3 is TGCGCCAGCAGCCCGGGACAGGGTCCTGAAAAACTGTTTTTT.

This clone was detected a few times. The chain is built from TRBV5-8 and TRBJ2-3; tentative D call: TRBD2 (5 bases). V was trimmed by 4 bases and J by 2 bases, leaving 17 bases between them. The CDR3 has 16 residues. Germline V gives CDR1 SGHTS, CDR2 YDEGEE. CDR3 nucleotides: TGTGCCAGCAGCCTCAGGACTGCGGCCCTCACAGATACGCAGTATTTT. It encodes CASSLRTAALTDTQYF. The complete variable domain, with remaining parts taken from reference TRBV5-8 and TRBJ2-3, reads EAGVTQSPTHLIKTRGQQATLRCSPISGHTSVYWYQQALGLGLQFLLWYDEGEERNRGNFPPRFSGRQFPNYSSELNVNALELEDSALYLCASSLRTAALTDTQYFGPGTRLTVL.

The chain links TRBV5-1 to TRBJ1-1; a possible D gene is TRBD1 (5 bases). The germline CDR1 and CDR2 sequences are SGHRS and YFSETQ. V lost 0 bases, J lost 2 bases, and 14 bases lay in between. This CDR3 has 16 amino acids. CDR3 coding DNA: TGCGCCAGCAGCTTGGACAGGTGGCCCAGCAACACTGAAGCTTTCTTT. Translation gives CASSLDRWPSNTEAFF.

The chain carries TRBV19 and TRBJ1-2; TRBD1 might be the D (5 bases). The CDR3 covers 14 residues. CDR1 and CDR2 from the germline V gene are LNHDA and SQIVND (reference sequence). With 3 bases removed from V and 4 bases from J, the gap between germline ends came to 12 bases. The CDR3 region is CASSIETESYGYTF. In DNA, the CDR3 is TGTGCCAGTAGTATTGAGACAGAGAGCTATGGCTACACCTTC.

The rearrangement links TRBV7-3 to TRBJ2-2; no clear D. CDR1 is SGHTA, CDR2 FQGTGA, per germline. V was shortened by 5 bases and J by 1 base, with 5 bases between the two germline ends. The CDR3 has 13 amino acids. The CDR3 coding sequence is TGTGCCAGCAGCAACAGGAACACCGGGGAGCTGTTTTTT. Translated: CASSNRNTGELFF. Together with reference TRBV7-3 and TRBJ2-2, the CDR3 gives the full variable domain: GAGVSQTPSNKVTEKGKYVELRCDPISGHTALYWYRQSLGQGPEFLIYFQGTGAADDSGLPNDRFFAVRPEGSVSTLKIQRTERGDSAVYLCASSNRNTGELFFGEGSRLTVL.

V is TRBV4-2 and J is TRBJ1-3; D uncertain. This CDR3 is built from 18 residues. Trimming took off 0 bases at V and 0 bases at J, with 15 bases between the two ends. Germline V gene data show CDR1 as LGHNA and CDR2 as YNFKEQ. The CDR3 nucleotides are TGTGCCAGCAGCCAAGATAGGACGGGTGGAGGCTCTGGAAACACCATATATTTT. It codes for CASSQDRTGGGSGNTIYF.

This clone has more than one count but fewer than ten. This chain uses TRBV5-6 with TRBJ2-7; 9 nucleotides match TRBD2. Trimming took 1 base from V and 7 from J; bases not matched to a gene: 9. The CDR3 loop spans 15 amino acids. Looked up from germline, CDR1 is SGHDT and CDR2 is YYEEEE. The CDR3 sequence: CASSLYAGGPGEQYF. For the CDR3, the DNA is TGTGCCAGCAGCTTGTATGCGGGAGGGCCCGGTGAGCAGTACTTC.

This chain connects TRBV21-1 to TRBJ1-1; the DNA was not compared with TRBD1, the D call given in the table. TRBV21-1 is a known pseudogene. This CDR3 comprises 11 residues. The CDR3 nucleotides read TGTGCCAGCAGCAAAGCACAAGAAGCTTTCTTT. It translates to CASSKAQEAFF.